The T cell receptor beta chain described here comes from a study of blood T cell repertoires in COVID-19. Turning to the study itself: Both acute and convalescent COVID-19 samples were obtained from the United States, Italy and Spain. From T cells, B-cell-depleted T cells, or PBMCs came the material, which was cDNA or gDNA.

Looked up from germline, CDR1 is GTSNPN and CDR2 is SVGIG (reference sequence). The length of the CDR3 is 13 residues. V lost 4 bases and J lost 0, with 9 bases in between. Methods used by the authors: Quantification of nucleated cells was approximated via reference gene primer amplification. The repertoire was sequenced with immunoSEQ multiplex PCR; TCRdb's copy has only in-frame clones and lacks some. D and trimming come from the DNA, and the V and J calls and clone size come from that table. In the table there are 200,000 to 250,000 clones, around 80% of which are singletons. The receptor's source is a woman aged 40-49 years with active or convalescent COVID-19. Sequencing was carried out using peripheral blood. The chain uses TRBV30 and TRBJ1-1; D is unclear. The CDR3: CAWKRALNTEAFF. CDR3 coding DNA: TGTGCCTGGAAGAGGGCCCTGAACACTGAAGCTTTCTTT.